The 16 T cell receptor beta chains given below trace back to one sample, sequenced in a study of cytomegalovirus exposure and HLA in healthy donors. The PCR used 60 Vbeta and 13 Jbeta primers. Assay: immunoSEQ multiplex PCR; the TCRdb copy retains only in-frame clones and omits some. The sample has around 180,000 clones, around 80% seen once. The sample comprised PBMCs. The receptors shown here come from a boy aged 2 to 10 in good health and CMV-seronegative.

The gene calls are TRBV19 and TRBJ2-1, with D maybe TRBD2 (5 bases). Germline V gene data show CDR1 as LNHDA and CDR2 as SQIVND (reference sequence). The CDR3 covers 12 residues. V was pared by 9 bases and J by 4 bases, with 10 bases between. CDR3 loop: CASNSDYNEQFF. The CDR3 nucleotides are TGTGCCAGCAATAGCGATTACAATGAGCAGTTCTTC.

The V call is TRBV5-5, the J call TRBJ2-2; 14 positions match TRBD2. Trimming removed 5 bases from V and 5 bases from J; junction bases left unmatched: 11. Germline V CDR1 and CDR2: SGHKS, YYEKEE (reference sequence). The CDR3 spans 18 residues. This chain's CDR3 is CASSPPRTSGGRTGELFF. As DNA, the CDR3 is TGTGCCAGCAGTCCTCCTCGGACTAGCGGGGGGAGAACCGGGGAGCTGTTTTTT.

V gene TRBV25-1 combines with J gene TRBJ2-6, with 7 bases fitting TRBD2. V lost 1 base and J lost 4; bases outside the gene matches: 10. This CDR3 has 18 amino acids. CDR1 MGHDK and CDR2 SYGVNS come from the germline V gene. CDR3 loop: CASSELGGAPSGANVLTF. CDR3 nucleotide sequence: TGTGCCAGCAGTGAATTGGGAGGGGCCCCTTCCGGGGCCAACGTCCTGACTTTC.

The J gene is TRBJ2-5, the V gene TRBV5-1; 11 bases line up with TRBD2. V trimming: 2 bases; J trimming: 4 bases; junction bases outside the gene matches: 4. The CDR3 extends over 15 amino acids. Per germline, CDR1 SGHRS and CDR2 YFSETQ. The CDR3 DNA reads TGCGCCAGCAGCTTTAGCGGGGGGGCCGCAGAGACCCAGTACTTC. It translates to CASSFSGGAAETQYF.

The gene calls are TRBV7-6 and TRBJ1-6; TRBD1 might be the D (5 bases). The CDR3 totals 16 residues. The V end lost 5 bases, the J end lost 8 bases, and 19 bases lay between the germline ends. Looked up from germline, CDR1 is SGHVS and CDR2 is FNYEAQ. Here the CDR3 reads CASSPYVRGGDSPLHF. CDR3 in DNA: TGTGCCAGCAGCCCCTACGTTCGGGGGGGAGATTCACCCCTCCACTTT.

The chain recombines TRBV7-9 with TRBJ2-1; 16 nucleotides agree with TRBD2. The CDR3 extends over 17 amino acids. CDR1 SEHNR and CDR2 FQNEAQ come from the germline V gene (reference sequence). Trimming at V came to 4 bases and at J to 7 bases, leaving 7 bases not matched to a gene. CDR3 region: CASSYGTSGGAGNEQFF. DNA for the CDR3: TGTGCCAGCAGCTACGGGACTAGCGGGGGGGCAGGTAATGAGCAGTTCTTC.

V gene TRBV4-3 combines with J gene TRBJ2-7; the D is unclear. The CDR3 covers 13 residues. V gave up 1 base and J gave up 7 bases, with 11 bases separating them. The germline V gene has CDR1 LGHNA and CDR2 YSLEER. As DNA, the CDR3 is TGCGCCAGCAGCCAAGCGATCTATGAAGAGCAGTACTTC. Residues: CASSQAIYEEQYF.

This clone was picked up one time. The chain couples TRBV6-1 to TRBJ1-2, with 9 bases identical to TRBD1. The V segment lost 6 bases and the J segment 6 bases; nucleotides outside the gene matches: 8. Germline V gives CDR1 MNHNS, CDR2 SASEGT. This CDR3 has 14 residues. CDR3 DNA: TGTGCCAGCAGAGCTACAGGGGGCGCGGATGGCTACACCTTC. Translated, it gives CASRATGGADGYTF.

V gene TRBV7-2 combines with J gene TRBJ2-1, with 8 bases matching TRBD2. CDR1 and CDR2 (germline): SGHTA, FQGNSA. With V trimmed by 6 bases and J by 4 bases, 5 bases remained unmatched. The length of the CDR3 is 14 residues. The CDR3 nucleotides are TGTGCCAGCAGGGAAGAGCGGGGGTACAATGAGCAGTTCTTC. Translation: CASREERGYNEQFF.

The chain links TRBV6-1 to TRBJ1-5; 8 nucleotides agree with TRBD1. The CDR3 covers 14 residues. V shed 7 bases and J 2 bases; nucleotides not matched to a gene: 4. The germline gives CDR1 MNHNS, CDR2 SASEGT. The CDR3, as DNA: TGTGCCAGCATCGCGGACAGGGGCAATCAGCCCCAGCATTTT. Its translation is CASIADRGNQPQHF.

Here the CDR3 reads CASSTLLGEQFF. In DNA, the CDR3 is TGTGCCAGTAGTACCCTCCTCGGGGAGCAGTTCTTC. This chain connects TRBV19 to TRBJ2-1; D is ambiguous. V shed 4 bases and J shed 10 bases, with 11 bases lying between them. CDR3 length: 12 residues. CDR1 is LNHDA and CDR2 is SQIVND in the germline V gene (reference sequence).

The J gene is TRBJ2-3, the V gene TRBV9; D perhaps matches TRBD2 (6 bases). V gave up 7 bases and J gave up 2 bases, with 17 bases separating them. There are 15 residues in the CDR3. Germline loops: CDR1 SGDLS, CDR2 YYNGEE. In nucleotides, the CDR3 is TGTGCCAGCGGGGGGACGGGGTGGAACACAGATACGCAGTATTTT. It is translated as CASGGTGWNTDTQYF.

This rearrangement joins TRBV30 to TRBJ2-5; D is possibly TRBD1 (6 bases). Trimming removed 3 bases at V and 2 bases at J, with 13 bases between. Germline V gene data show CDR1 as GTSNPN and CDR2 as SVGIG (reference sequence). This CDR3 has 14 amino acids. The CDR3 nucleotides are TGTGCCTGGAGCAGATCAGGGGTGCAAGAGACCCAGTACTTC. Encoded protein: CAWSRSGVQETQYF.

The CDR3 spells CASSVGPGDPLEQYF. The CDR3 DNA reads as TGTGCCAGCAGCGTAGGGCCGGGAGACCCCCTCGAGCAGTACTTC. The genes are TRBV9 and TRBJ2-7; D possibly corresponds to TRBD2 (6 bases). Trimming removed 0 bases at V and 6 bases at J, with 16 bases between. Germline-derived CDR1 and CDR2 are SGDLS and YYNGEE. CDR3 length equals 15 residues.

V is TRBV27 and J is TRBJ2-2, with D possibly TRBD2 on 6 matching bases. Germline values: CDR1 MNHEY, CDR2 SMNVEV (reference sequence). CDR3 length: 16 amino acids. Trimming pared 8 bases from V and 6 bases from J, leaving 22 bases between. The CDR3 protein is CASHKGPLGGAGELFF. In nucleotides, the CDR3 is TGTGCCAGCCACAAAGGTCCTTTGGGAGGTGCCGGGGAGCTGTTTTTT.

The CDR3 DNA sequence: TGTGCCAGCAGCTCAAAGAGAACATCGGGAGGGTTTACGCAGTATTTT. Translating it yields CASSSKRTSGGFTQYF. The chain is built from TRBV5-4 and TRBJ2-3; 8 bases agree with TRBD2. The CDR3 runs 16 residues. The germline CDR1 and CDR2 sequences are SGHNT and YYREEE (reference sequence). V shed 3 bases and J 8 bases; nucleotides not matched to a gene: 14.